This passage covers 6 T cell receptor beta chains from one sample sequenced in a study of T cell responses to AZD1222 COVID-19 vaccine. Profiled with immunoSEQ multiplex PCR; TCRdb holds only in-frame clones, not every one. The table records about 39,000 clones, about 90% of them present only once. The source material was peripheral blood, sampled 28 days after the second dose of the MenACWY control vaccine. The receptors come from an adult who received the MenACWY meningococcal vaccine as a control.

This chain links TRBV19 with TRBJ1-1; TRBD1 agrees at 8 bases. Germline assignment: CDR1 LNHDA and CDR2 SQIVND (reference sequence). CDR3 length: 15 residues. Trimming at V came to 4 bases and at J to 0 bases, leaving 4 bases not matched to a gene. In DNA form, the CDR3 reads TGTGCCAGTAGTACCGGACAGGGTATGAACACTGAAGCTTTCTTT. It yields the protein CASSTGQGMNTEAFF.

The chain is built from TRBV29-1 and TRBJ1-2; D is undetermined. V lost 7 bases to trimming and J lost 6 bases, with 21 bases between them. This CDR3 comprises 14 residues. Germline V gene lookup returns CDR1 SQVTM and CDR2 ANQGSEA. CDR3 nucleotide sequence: TGCAGCGGGGAGGTCATGTGGGGAGGAAATGGCTACACCTTC. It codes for CSGEVMWGGNGYTF. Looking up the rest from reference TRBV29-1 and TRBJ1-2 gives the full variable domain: SAVISQKPSRDICQRGTSLTIQCQVDSQVTMMFWYRQQPGQSLTLIATANQGSEATYESGFVIDKFPISRPNLTFSTLTVSNMSPEDSSIYLCSGEVMWGGNGYTFGSGTRLTVV.

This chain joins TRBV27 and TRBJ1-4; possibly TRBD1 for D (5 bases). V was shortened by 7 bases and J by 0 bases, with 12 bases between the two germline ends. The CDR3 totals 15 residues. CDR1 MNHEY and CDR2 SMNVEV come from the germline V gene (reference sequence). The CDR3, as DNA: TGTGCCAGCAAACCGACCAGGGCAACTAATGAAAAACTGTTTTTT. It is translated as CASKPTRATNEKLFF.

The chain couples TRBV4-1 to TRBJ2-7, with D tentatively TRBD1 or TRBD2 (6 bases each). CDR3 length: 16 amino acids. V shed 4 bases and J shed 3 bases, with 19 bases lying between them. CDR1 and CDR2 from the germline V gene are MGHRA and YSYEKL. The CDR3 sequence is CASSPPSAQGIYEQYF. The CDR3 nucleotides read TGCGCCAGCAGCCCTCCTAGCGCCCAGGGGATCTACGAGCAGTACTTC.

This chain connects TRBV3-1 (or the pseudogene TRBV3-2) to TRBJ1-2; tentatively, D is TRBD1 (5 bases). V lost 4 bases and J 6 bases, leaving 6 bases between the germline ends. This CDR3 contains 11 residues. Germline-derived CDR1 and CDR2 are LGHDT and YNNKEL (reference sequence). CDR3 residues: CASSRDHGYTF. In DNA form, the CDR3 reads TGTGCCAGCAGCCGGGACCATGGCTACACCTTC.

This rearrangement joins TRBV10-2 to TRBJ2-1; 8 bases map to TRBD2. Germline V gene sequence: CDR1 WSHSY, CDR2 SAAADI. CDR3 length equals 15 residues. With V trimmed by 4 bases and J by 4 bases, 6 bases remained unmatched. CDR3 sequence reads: CASSVLLAEYNEQFF. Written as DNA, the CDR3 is TGCGCCAGCAGTGTATTACTAGCGGAGTACAATGAGCAGTTCTTC.